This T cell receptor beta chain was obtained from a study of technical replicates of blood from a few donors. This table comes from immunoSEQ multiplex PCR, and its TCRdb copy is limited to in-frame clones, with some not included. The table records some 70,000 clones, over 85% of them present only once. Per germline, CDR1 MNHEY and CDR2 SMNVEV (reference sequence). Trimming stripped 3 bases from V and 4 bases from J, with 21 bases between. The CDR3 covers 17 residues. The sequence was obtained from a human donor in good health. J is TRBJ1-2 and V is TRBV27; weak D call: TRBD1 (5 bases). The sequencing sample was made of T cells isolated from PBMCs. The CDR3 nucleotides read TGTGCCAGCAGTTTGGGCGGGGGAAATCTAATGGTCTATGGCTACACCTTC. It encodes CASSLGGGNLMVYGYTF.